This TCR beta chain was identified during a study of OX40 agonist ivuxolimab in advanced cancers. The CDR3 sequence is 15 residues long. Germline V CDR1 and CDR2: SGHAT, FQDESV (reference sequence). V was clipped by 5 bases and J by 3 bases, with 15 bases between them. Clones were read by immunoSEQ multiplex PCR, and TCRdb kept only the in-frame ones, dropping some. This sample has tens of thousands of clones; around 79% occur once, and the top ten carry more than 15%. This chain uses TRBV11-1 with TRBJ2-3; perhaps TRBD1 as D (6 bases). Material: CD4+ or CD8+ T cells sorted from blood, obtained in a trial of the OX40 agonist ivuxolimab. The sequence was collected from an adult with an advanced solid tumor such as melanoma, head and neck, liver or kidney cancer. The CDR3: CASSLEGQGTDTQYF. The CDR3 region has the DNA TGTGCCAGCAGCCTAGAGGGTCAGGGGACAGATACGCAGTATTTT.